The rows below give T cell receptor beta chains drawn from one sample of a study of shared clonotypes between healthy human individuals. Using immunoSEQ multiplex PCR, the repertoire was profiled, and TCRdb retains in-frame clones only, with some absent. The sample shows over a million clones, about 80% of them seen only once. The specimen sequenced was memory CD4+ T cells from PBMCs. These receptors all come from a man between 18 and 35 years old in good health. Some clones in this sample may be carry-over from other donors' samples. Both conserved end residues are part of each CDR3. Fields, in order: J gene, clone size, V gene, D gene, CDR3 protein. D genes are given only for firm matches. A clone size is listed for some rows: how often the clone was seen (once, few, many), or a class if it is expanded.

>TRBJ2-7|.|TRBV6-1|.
CASNPADGRRNEQYF
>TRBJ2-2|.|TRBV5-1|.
CATQLGLGGGNTGELFF
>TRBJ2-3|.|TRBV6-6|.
CASSYKETDTQYF
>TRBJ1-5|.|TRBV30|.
CAWRPGGGQPQHF
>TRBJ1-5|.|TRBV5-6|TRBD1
CASNRGQGVNQPQHF
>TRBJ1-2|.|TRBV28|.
CASSLHIGQRGGWGYTF
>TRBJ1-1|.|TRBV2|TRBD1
CASTREGAKNTEAFF
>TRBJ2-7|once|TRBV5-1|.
CASSFGPVGEQYF
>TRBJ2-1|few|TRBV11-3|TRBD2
CASSLTSGLSTEQFF
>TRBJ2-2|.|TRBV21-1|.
CASSDIDGTRDTGELFF
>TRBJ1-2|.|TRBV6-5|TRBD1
CASSYSGNRGLVGYTF